These 18 T cell receptor beta chains originate from one sample sequenced in a study of blood T cell repertoires in COVID-19 (dated by TCRdb to the early 2020s). Library method: the immunoSEQ multiplex PCR assay. TCRdb took over this immuneACCESS table, retaining in-frame rearrangements with V and J assigned. Such tables are incomplete; in checked studies, under half of the missing clones stem from an unresolved V gene, and the remainder is unexplained. Within this sample are roughly 150,000 clones, with approximately 86% of them counted one time only. The top ten clonotypes cover roughly 2.5% of the sample. Sequences were obtained from peripheral blood. The receptors come from a woman at least 80 years old with COVID-19, enrolled during active disease.

V is TRBV5-1 and J is TRBJ1-1; 10 nucleotides align to TRBD1. CDR3 length equals 15 residues. V lost 0 bases to trimming and J lost 4 bases; unmatched junction nucleotides: 3. In germline, CDR1 is SGHRS, CDR2 YFSETQ. The chain's CDR3 is CASSLGDRGVTEAFF. DNA for the CDR3: TGCGCCAGCAGCTTGGGGGACAGGGGAGTCACTGAAGCTTTCTTT.

The J gene is TRBJ1-4, the V gene TRBV28; maybe TRBD1 (5 bases). Per germline, CDR1 MDHEN and CDR2 SYDVKM. The CDR3 runs 16 residues. V was pared by 2 bases and J by 0 bases, with 10 bases between. As DNA, the CDR3 is TGTGCCAGCAGTTTAGCAGGGTCTGCAACTAATGAAAAACTGTTTTTT. Its protein product is CASSLAGSATNEKLFF.

Here the CDR3 DNA reads TGCAGCGCCCGGGGTGAAGTGGGGAATGAGCAGTTCTTC. It translates to CSARGEVGNEQFF. The chain carries TRBV29-1 and TRBJ2-1; D possibly corresponds to TRBD2 (5 bases). The V end lost 7 bases, the J end lost 7 bases, and 17 bases lay between the germline ends. Per the germline V gene, CDR1 is SQVTM and CDR2 is ANQGSEA. This CDR3 has 13 amino acids.

The rearrangement joins TRBV6-5 to TRBJ2-5, with 8 bases matching TRBD1. The junction had 7 bases not matched to a gene; V was cut back by 6 bases and J by 1 base. This CDR3 is 15 amino acids long. Looked up from germline, CDR1 is MNHEY and CDR2 is SVGAGI. The CDR3 sequence: CASRQQGVPQETQYF. DNA of the CDR3: TGTGCCAGCAGACAACAGGGGGTACCCCAAGAGACCCAGTACTTC.

V is TRBV6-5 and J is TRBJ1-4, with unresolved D. This CDR3 has 15 residues. V was pared by 7 bases and J by 0 bases, with 12 bases between. From germline, CDR1 is MNHEY and CDR2 SVGAGI. This CDR3 reads CASKPTFATNEKLFF. The CDR3 nucleotides read TGTGCCAGCAAGCCCACTTTTGCAACTAATGAAAAACTGTTTTTT.

CDR3 amino acids: CASSQERGQGSHEQFF. For the CDR3, the DNA is TGCGCCAGCAGCCAAGAACGGGGACAGGGGTCCCATGAGCAGTTCTTC. This chain links TRBV4-3 with TRBJ2-1, with 10 bases lining up with TRBD1. Unmatched junction bases numbered 7, after V lost 0 bases and J lost 8 bases. This CDR3 has 16 residues. Germline lookup yields CDR1 LGHNA and CDR2 YSLEER.

V usage is TRBV6-5 and J usage is TRBJ1-4, with 8 positions matching TRBD1. Trimming at V came to 7 bases and at J to 8 bases, leaving 6 bases not matched to a gene. Germline values: CDR1 MNHEY, CDR2 SVGAGI. This CDR3 is built from 13 residues. The CDR3 is CASKDRVREKLFF. The DNA of the CDR3 is TGTGCCAGCAAGGACAGGGTTAGAGAAAAACTGTTTTTT.

This chain joins TRBV4-3 and TRBJ2-3; the match to TRBD2 covers 8 bases. The CDR3 covers 15 residues. Unmatched junction bases numbered 2, after V lost 2 bases and J lost 1 base. Looked up from germline, CDR1 is LGHNA and CDR2 is YSLEER. The CDR3 bases are TGCGCCAGCAGCCAAAGCGGGAGCGGCACAGATACGCAGTATTTT. It yields the protein CASSQSGSGTDTQYF.

This chain links TRBV10-3 with TRBJ2-1, with 7 bases fitting TRBD2. The germline V gene encodes CDR1 ENHRY and CDR2 SYGVKD. The CDR3 consists of 16 residues. V was clipped by 0 bases and J by 3 bases; unmatched bases: 5. The CDR3 region is CAISESMAGDYNEQFF. For the CDR3, the DNA is TGTGCCATCAGTGAGTCGATGGCGGGAGACTACAATGAGCAGTTCTTC.

The genes are TRBV27 and TRBJ1-6; 7 bases fit TRBD1. The CDR3 is 17 residues long. Unmatched junction bases numbered 13, after V lost 5 bases and J lost 6 bases. Per germline, CDR1 MNHEY and CDR2 SMNVEV (reference sequence). CDR3 sequence: CASSRVQGSVGNSPLHF. The DNA of the CDR3 is TGTGCCAGCAGTAGAGTACAGGGGTCTGTCGGTAATTCACCCCTCCACTTT.

The chain is built from TRBV5-4 and TRBJ2-1; the match to TRBD2 covers 8 bases. Per the germline V gene, CDR1 is SGHNT and CDR2 is YYREEE (reference sequence). This CDR3 has 16 amino acids. The V gene end was trimmed by 0 bases and the J gene end by 7 bases; junction bases not matched to a gene: 9. CDR3 nucleotide sequence: TGTGCCAGCAGCTTGGACCCGGGAGGGCGGATAAATGAGCAGTTCTTC. Protein sequence: CASSLDPGGRINEQFF.

This clone occurred a few times. This chain connects TRBV13 to TRBJ2-5; TRBD1 might be the D (6 bases). Germline assignment: CDR1 PRHDT and CDR2 FYEKMQ (reference sequence). The CDR3 sequence is 14 residues long. V was shortened by 5 bases and J by 5 bases, with 15 bases between the two germline ends. In DNA form, the CDR3 reads TGTGCCAGCAGCAATCAGGGGCGGACGGAGACCCAGTACTTC. Protein sequence: CASSNQGRTETQYF.

This chain links TRBV25-1 with TRBJ2-7; 7 bases align to TRBD1. Unmatched junction bases numbered 7, after V lost 6 bases and J lost 2 bases. In germline, CDR1 is MGHDK, CDR2 SYGVNS. The CDR3 is made up of 14 amino acids. In DNA form, the CDR3 reads TGTGCCAGCAGCGCAGAGACAGGGACCTACGAGCAGTACTTC. This translates into CASSAETGTYEQYF.

The chain couples TRBV5-1 to TRBJ2-5; no clear D gene. Between the trimmed V and J ends, which lost 3 bases and 5 bases, there was a span of 14 bases. Germline loops: CDR1 SGHRS, CDR2 YFSETQ. The CDR3 has 14 residues. The CDR3 sequence is CASSWSRNGETQYF. The CDR3 DNA sequence: TGCGCCAGCAGCTGGAGTAGAAATGGGGAGACCCAGTACTTC. Looking up the rest from reference TRBV5-1 and TRBJ2-5 gives the full variable domain: KAGVTQTPRYLIKTRGQQVTLSCSPISGHRSVSWYQQTPGQGLQFLFEYFSETQRNKGNFPGRFSGRQFSNSRSEMNVSTLELGDSALYLCASSWSRNGETQYFGPGTRLLVL.

The chain uses TRBV7-9 and TRBJ1-6; tentatively, D is TRBD1 (6 bases). V shed 7 bases and J shed 7 bases, with 14 bases lying between them. CDR3 size: 14 residues. CDR1 SEHNR and CDR2 FQNEAQ come from the germline V gene (reference sequence). The CDR3 sequence is CASTLGQGNSPLHF. The CDR3 coding sequence is TGTGCCAGCACTCTAGGCCAGGGGAATTCACCCCTCCACTTT.

J is TRBJ1-1 and V is TRBV11-1; possible D gene TRBD1, 6 bases. The CDR3 extends over 14 amino acids. The germline CDR1 and CDR2 sequences are SGHAT and FQDESV (reference sequence). V was clipped by 5 bases and J by 9 bases, with 19 bases between them. The CDR3: CASSAPGGARKAFF. In DNA, the CDR3 is TGTGCCAGCAGCGCCCCGGGGGGGGCACGTAAAGCTTTCTTT.

V is TRBV20-1 and J is TRBJ2-1; TRBD1 might be the D (5 bases). The CDR3 loop spans 11 amino acids. Trimming pared 4 bases from V and 9 bases from J, leaving 10 bases between. Per germline, CDR1 DFQATT and CDR2 SNEGSKA (reference sequence). The CDR3 bases are TGCAGTGCTATGACAGTCCCTGAGCAGTTCTTC. This translates into CSAMTVPEQFF.

The gene calls are TRBV5-1 and TRBJ2-1; 8 bases are shared with TRBD1. From germline, CDR1 is SGHRS and CDR2 YFSETQ. The CDR3 totals 14 residues. The trim removed 5 bases at V and 8 bases at J, leaving 9 bases unmatched. The chain's CDR3 is CASSQDRAEYEQFF. CDR3 sequence (DNA): TGCGCCAGCAGTCAGGACAGGGCGGAGTATGAGCAGTTCTTC.